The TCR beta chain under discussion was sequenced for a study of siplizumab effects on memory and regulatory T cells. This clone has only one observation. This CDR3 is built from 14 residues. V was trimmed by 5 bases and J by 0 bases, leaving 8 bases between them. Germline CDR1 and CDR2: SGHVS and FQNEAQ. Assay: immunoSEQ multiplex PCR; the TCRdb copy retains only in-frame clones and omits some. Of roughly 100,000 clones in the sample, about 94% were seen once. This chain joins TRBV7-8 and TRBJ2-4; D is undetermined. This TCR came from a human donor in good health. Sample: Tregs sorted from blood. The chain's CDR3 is CASSITLAKNIQYF. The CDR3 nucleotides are TGTGCCAGCAGCATAACATTAGCCAAAAACATTCAGTACTTC.